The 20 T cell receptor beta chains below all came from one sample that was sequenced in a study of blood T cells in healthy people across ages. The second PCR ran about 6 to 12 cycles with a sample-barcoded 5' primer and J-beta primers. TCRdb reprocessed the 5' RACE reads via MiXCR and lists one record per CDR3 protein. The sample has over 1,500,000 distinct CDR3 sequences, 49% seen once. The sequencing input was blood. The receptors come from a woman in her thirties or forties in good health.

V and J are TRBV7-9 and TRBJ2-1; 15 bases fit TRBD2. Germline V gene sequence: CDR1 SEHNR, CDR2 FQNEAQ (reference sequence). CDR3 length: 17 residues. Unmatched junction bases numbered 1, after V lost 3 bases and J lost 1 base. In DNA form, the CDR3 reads TGTGCCAGCAGCTTCGGACTAGCGGGGGGGTCCTACAATGAGCAGTTCTTC. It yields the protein CASSFGLAGGSYNEQFF.

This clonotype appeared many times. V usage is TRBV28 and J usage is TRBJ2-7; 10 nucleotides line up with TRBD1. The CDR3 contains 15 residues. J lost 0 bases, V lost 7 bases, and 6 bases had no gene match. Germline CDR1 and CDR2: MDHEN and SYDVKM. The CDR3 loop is CASNSGQGNSYEQYF. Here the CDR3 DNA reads TGTGCCAGCAACTCGGGACAGGGGAACTCCTACGAGCAGTACTTC.

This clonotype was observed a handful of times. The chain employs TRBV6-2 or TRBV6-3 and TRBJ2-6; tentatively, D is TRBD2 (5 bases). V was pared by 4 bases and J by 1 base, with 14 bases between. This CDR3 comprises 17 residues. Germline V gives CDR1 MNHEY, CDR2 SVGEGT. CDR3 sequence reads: CASSSVSGKSGANVLTF. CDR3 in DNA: TGTGCCAGCAGTTCCGTCAGCGGCAAATCTGGGGCCAACGTCCTGACTTTC.

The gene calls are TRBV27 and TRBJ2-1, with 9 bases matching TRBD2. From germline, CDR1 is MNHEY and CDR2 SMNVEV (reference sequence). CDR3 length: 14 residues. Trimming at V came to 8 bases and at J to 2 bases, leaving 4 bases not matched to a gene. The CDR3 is CASGLAGPYNEQFF. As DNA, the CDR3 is TGTGCCAGCGGCCTAGCGGGACCCTACAATGAGCAGTTCTTC.

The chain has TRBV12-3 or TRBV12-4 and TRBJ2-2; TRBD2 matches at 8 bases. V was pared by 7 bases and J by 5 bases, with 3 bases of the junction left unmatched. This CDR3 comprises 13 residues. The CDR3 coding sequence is TGTGCCAGCAAAACTAGCGGAACCGGGGAGCTGTTTTTT. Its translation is CASKTSGTGELFF.

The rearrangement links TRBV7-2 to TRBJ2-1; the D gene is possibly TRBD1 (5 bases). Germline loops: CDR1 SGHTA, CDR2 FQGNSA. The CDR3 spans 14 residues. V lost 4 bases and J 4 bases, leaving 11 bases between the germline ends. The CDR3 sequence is CASSSGHYYNEQFF. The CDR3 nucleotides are TGTGCCAGCAGCTCCGGACATTATTACAATGAGCAGTTCTTC.

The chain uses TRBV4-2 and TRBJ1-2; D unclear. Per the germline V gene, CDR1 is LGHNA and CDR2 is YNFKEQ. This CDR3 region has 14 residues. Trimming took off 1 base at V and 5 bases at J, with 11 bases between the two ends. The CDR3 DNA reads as TGTGCCAGCAGCCAAGTCGCGGTTGGGTATGGCTACACCTTC. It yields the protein CASSQVAVGYGYTF.

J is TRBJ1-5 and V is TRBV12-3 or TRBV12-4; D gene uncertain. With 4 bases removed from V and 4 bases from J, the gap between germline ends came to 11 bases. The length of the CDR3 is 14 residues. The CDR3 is CASSSATENQPQHF. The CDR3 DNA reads TGTGCCAGCAGTTCCGCTACTGAAAATCAGCCCCAGCATTTT.

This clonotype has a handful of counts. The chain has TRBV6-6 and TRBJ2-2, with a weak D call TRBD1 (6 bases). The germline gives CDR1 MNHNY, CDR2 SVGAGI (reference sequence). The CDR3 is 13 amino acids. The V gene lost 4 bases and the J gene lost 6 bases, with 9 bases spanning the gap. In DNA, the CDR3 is TGTGCCAGCAGTTCACCAGGGGCCGGGGAGCTGTTTTTT. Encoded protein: CASSSPGAGELFF.

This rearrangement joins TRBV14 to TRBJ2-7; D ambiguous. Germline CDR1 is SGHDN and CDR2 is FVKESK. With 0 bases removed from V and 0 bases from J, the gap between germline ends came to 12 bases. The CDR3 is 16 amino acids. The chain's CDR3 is CASSQDFFGFSYEQYF. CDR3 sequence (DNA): TGTGCCAGCAGCCAAGATTTTTTCGGCTTCTCCTACGAGCAGTACTTC. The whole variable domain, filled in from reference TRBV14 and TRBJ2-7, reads EAGVTQFPSHSVIEKGQTVTLRCDPISGHDNLYWYRRVMGKEIKFLLHFVKESKQDESGMPNNRFLAERTGGTYSTLKVQPAELEDSGVYFCASSQDFFGFSYEQYFGPGTRLTVT.

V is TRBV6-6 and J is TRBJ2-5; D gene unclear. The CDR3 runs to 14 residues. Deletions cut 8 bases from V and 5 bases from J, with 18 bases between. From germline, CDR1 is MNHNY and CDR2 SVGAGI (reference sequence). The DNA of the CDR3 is TGTGCCAGCCGAGGTGACCGCGATGTGGAGACCCAGTACTTC. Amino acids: CASRGDRDVETQYF.

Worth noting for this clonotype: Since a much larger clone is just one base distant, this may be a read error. The CDR3 DNA follows: TGTGCCAGCAGCTCGGGACCAGTAGGGGATACGCAGTATTTT. Amino acids: CASSSGPVGDTQYF. The V and J genes are TRBV7-2 and TRBJ2-3; D is possibly TRBD1 or TRBD2 (5 bases each). Germline values: CDR1 SGHTA, CDR2 FQGNSA. V lost 4 bases and J 6 bases, leaving 14 bases between the germline ends. The CDR3 totals 14 residues.

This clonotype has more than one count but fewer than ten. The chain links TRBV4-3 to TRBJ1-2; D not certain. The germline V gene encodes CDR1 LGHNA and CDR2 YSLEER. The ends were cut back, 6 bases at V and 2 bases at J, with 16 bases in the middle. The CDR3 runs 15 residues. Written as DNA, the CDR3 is TGCGCCAGCAGAGAATCAGCGGTCACAAACTATGGCTACACCTTC. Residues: CASRESAVTNYGYTF.

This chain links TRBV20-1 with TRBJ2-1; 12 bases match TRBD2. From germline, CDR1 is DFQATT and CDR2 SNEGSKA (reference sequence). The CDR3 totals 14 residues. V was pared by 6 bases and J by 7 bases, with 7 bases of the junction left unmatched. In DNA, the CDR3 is TGCAGTGCAGGACTAGCGGGGCTCATTAATGAGCAGTTCTTC. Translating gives CSAGLAGLINEQFF.

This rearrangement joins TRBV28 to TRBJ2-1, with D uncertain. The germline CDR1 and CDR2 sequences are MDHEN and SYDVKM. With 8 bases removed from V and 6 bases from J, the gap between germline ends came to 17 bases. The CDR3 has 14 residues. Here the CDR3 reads CASHSLGISNEQFF. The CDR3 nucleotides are TGTGCCAGCCACAGTTTGGGAATTTCCAATGAGCAGTTCTTC.

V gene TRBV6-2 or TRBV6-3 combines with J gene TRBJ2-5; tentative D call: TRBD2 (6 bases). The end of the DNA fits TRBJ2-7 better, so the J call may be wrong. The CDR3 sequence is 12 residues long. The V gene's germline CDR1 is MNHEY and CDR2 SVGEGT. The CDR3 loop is CASSPPGVEQYF. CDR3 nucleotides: TGTGCCAGCAGCCCCCCGGGGGTCGAGCAGTACTTC.

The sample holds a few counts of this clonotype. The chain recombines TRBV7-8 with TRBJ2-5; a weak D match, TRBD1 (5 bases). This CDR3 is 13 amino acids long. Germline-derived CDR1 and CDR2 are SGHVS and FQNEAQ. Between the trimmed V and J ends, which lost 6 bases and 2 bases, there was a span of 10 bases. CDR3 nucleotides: TGTGCCAGCAGAACCCCAGGGCAAGAGACCCAGTACTTC. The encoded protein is CASRTPGQETQYF.

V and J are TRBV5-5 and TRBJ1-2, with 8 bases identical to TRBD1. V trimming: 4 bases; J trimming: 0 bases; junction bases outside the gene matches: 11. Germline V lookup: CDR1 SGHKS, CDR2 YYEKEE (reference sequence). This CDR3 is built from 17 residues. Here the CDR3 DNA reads TGTGCCAGCAGCCCGGAAGGTACAGGGGGGGCTAACTATGGCTACACCTTC. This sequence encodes CASSPEGTGGANYGYTF.

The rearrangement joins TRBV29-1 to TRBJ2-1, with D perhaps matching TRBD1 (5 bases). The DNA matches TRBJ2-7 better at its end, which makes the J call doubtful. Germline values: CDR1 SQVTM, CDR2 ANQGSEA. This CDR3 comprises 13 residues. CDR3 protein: CSAQGGAYNEQYF. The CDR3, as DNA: TGCAGCGCCCAGGGTGGGGCCTACAATGAGCAGTACTTC.

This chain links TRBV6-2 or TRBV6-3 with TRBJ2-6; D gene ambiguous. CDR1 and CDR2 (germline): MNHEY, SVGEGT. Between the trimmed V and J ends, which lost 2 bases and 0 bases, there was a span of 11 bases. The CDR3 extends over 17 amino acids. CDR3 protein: CASSYGSSYSGANVLTF. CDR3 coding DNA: TGTGCCAGCAGTTACGGGTCCAGTTACTCTGGGGCCAACGTCCTGACTTTC.